This T cell receptor (beta chain) was sequenced during a study of beta chain features in type 1 diabetes. This CDR3 comprises 14 residues. The V gene's germline CDR1 is MDHEN and CDR2 SYDVKM. V was clipped by 6 bases and J by 11 bases, with 20 bases between them. Of the isolated RNA, all was reverse transcribed, and so the sequenced material was expressed TCRB transcripts. Sequenced by immunoSEQ multiplex PCR; TCRdb stores in-frame clones only, minus some. Here the sample spans fewer than 900,000 clones, roughly a sixth being singletons. The sequenced material came from naive CD4+ T cells from blood. V is TRBV28 and J is TRBJ1-3, with D unclear. The source is a woman between 18 and 30 years old in good health. The DNA of the CDR3 is TGTGCCAGCAGAAGTAACAAGGAAGGTCTTGCCATATATTTT. Its translation is CASRSNKEGLAIYF.